Below, 11 T cell receptor beta chains from the same sample are listed, as sequenced in a study of control samples from healthy donors and cancer patients (dated by TCRdb to the early 2020s). The library was obtained by the immunoSEQ multiplex PCR assay. TCRdb carries this immuneACCESS record with in-frame sequences only. Its versions omit some clonotypes, under half of them owing to an unresolved V gene in the studies checked, with the rest unexplained. This sample comprises fewer than 110,000 clones, roughly 89% of them detected only once. Together, the top ten hold 19% of the sample. Sequencing was done on a sample of PBMCs. The receptors derive from a man aged 55 to 69 with lung cancer.

The rearrangement uses TRBV14 and TRBJ1-6; D remains ambiguous. The V and J ends lost 1 base and 4 bases respectively, with 8 bases between them. The CDR3 is made up of 15 amino acids. Germline V CDR1 and CDR2: SGHDN, FVKESK. CDR3 protein: CASSQVQVYNSPLHF. The CDR3 DNA is TGTGCCAGCAGCCAAGTGCAGGTTTATAATTCACCCCTCCACTTT.

The count of this clone is one. The chain combines TRBV29-1 with TRBJ2-3; D may be TRBD1 (6 bases). Per the germline V gene, CDR1 is SQVTM and CDR2 is ANQGSEA. This CDR3 contains 13 residues. V was pared by 6 bases and J by 0 bases, with 10 bases between. CDR3 region: CSVHRVSTDTQYF. The CDR3 DNA is TGCAGCGTCCACAGGGTTAGCACAGATACGCAGTATTTT.

This sequence joins TRBV12-5 and TRBJ1-5; weak D call: TRBD1 (6 bases). Germline loops: CDR1 LGHNT, CDR2 FRNRAP. The CDR3 length is 16 residues. Trimming stripped 1 base from V and 4 bases from J, with 14 bases between. The CDR3 bases are TGTGCTAGTGGTTTGGGAAGGACAGACCTTAATCAGCCCCAGCATTTT. This sequence encodes CASGLGRTDLNQPQHF.

The chain is built from TRBV4-2 and TRBJ2-3, with D tentatively TRBD2 (5 bases). The germline gives CDR1 LGHNA, CDR2 YNFKEQ. V was pared by 0 bases and J by 2 bases, with 9 bases between. The CDR3 totals 15 residues. This CDR3 is CASSQDGKPTDTQYF. In DNA form, the CDR3 reads TGTGCCAGCAGCCAAGACGGGAAACCCACAGATACGCAGTATTTT.

The sample holds one count of this clone. The chain is built from TRBV19 and TRBJ1-2, with 8 bases matching TRBD1. V lost 1 base to trimming and J lost 5 bases; unmatched junction nucleotides: 3. From germline, CDR1 is LNHDA and CDR2 SQIVND (reference sequence). CDR3 length equals 14 residues. The CDR3 nucleotides are TGTGCCAGTAGTATAGTCGGGACAGGTTATGGCTACACCTTC. It yields the protein CASSIVGTGYGYTF.

The gene calls are TRBV9 and TRBJ2-5; D is ambiguous. With 6 bases removed from V and 4 bases from J, the gap between germline ends came to 13 bases. This CDR3 contains 13 residues. CDR1 is SGDLS and CDR2 is YYNGEE in the germline V gene. CDR3 bases: TGTGCCAGCACGCGCCTACATGGAGAGACCCAGTACTTC. This gives the protein CASTRLHGETQYF.

This chain uses TRBV10-3 with TRBJ2-1; D is possibly TRBD2 (6 bases). CDR3 size: 13 residues. Trimming cost V 0 bases and J 6 bases, with 6 bases left between them. Germline V gene lookup returns CDR1 ENHRY and CDR2 SYGVKD. The CDR3: CAISESGGNEQFF. Here the CDR3 DNA reads TGTGCCATCAGTGAGTCGGGGGGCAATGAGCAGTTCTTC.

This clone was counted once. The V call is TRBV7-9, the J call TRBJ1-4; tentative D call: TRBD1 (5 bases). Germline lookup yields CDR1 SEHNR and CDR2 FQNEAQ (reference sequence). Trimming took 6 bases from V and 0 from J, leaving 11 bases between them. This CDR3 is 15 amino acids long. CDR3 region: CASSLRGATNEKLFF. The CDR3 DNA is TGTGCCAGCAGTTTACGGGGGGCAACTAATGAAAAACTGTTTTTT. The full variable domain, its missing parts supplied by reference TRBV7-9 and TRBJ1-4, is DTGVSQNPRHKITKRGQNVTFRCDPISEHNRLYWYRQTLGQGPEFLTYFQNEAQLEKSRLLSDRFSAERPKGSFSTLEIQRTEQGDSAMYLCASSLRGATNEKLFFGSGTQLSVL.

The chain uses TRBV29-1 and TRBJ2-5; D possibly uses TRBD1 or TRBD2 (5 bases each). Germline V gives CDR1 SQVTM, CDR2 ANQGSEA. This CDR3 has 13 residues. Trimming stripped 7 bases from V and 1 base from J, with 13 bases between. The CDR3 reads CSARGAGQETQYF. CDR3 sequence (DNA): TGCAGCGCCCGAGGGGCAGGCCAAGAGACCCAGTACTTC.

The chain employs TRBV6-1 and TRBJ1-2; D not resolved. The CDR3 consists of 13 residues. Germline V gene lookup returns CDR1 MNHNS and CDR2 SASEGT. V dropped 2 bases and J dropped 6 bases, with 10 bases sitting between them. The CDR3 DNA reads as TGTGCCAGCAGTGAACAAGTTTGGGATGGCTACACCTTC. It encodes CASSEQVWDGYTF.

CDR3 sequence reads: CASSPGGVAYEQYF. The DNA for the CDR3 is TGTGCCAGCAGCCCCGGGGGGGTCGCCTACGAGCAGTACTTC. The chain uses TRBV6-5 and TRBJ2-7; 8 bases align to TRBD2. CDR3 size: 14 residues. The V gene's germline CDR1 is MNHEY and CDR2 SVGAGI. The ends lost 6 bases at V and 2 bases at J; junction bases unmatched: 6.